The source of this TCR beta chain is a study of T cell responses to AZD1222 COVID-19 vaccine. The V and J ends lost 0 bases and 6 bases respectively, with 14 bases between them. Germline CDR1 is MNHNY and CDR2 is SVGAGI (reference sequence). The CDR3 consists of 15 residues. The protocol was immunoSEQ multiplex PCR, while the TCRdb copy is restricted to in-frame clones and leaves out a portion. This sample carries over 130,000 clones, 92% of them seen once, and the ten largest clones take more than 5%. Comment on this clone: The target antigen is unknown.

Overall study findings and caveats: Donors skewed white British and female; clonal diversity was possibly underestimated.

Specimen: peripheral blood, collected on day 0 of AZD1222 vaccination. The V gene is TRBV6-6, the J gene TRBJ1-2, with D hard to call. The TCR was taken from an adult in good health. CDR3 sequence (DNA): TGTGCCAGCAGTTACTCGAATTTGGACGAGAATGGCTACACCTTC. As protein: CASSYSNLDENGYTF.